The clone carrying this T cell receptor (beta chain) was seen a handful of times. This CDR3 has 14 residues. The V gene lost 6 bases and the J gene lost 0 bases, with 8 bases spanning the gap. CDR1 is MNHEY and CDR2 is SVGAGI in the germline V gene. How the authors handled the data: For nucleated cells, counts were estimated from reference gene primer amplification. The repertoire was sequenced with immunoSEQ multiplex PCR; TCRdb's copy has only in-frame clones and lacks some. That table is the source of V, J and clone size, and D and trimming were worked out from the DNA. The table records over 150,000 clones, 82% of them present only once. The record originates from a study of blood T cell repertoires in COVID-19. Study-wide background: There were acute and convalescent COVID-19 samples, and they came from the United States, Italy and Spain. Sources were T cells, B-cell-depleted T cells, or PBMCs; the material itself was cDNA or gDNA.

Material: peripheral blood. The TCR comes from a woman older than 75 with active or convalescent COVID-19. V gene TRBV6-5 combines with J gene TRBJ1-4; D gene ambiguous. The CDR3 reads CASRTDATNEKLFF. As DNA, the CDR3 is TGTGCCAGCAGGACTGATGCAACTAATGAAAAACTGTTTTTT.